These 15 T cell receptor beta chains were all obtained from the same sample, sequenced in a study. MiXCR, applied by TCRdb to the RT-PCR reads, yields one record per CDR3 protein. The table shows about 680,000 distinct CDR3 sequences, with 13% to 15% occurring only once. Sequencing used memory CD4+ T cells from blood. The origin of the receptors is a female donor in good health, serving as a healthy control.

The chain combines TRBV5-1 with TRBJ2-5; tentative D call: TRBD1 (6 bases). CDR1 is SGHRS, CDR2 YFSETQ, per germline. There are 13 residues in the CDR3. V was pared by 7 bases and J by 2 bases, with 12 bases between. CDR3 bases: TGCGCCAGCCTCCTTCAGGGGCAAGAGACCCAGTACTTC. This sequence encodes CASLLQGQETQYF.

This chain's CDR3 is CSARSVGTGAGSYEQYF. The CDR3 DNA reads as TGCAGTGCTAGATCAGTGGGTACAGGGGCTGGGTCCTACGAGCAGTACTTC. The V gene is TRBV20-1, the J gene TRBJ2-7, with 7 positions matching TRBD1. The CDR3 sequence is 17 residues long. Germline V lookup: CDR1 DFQATT, CDR2 SNEGSKA (reference sequence). V was clipped by 2 bases and J by 1 base; unmatched bases: 14.

In this sample, this clonotype turned up a few times. The V and J genes are TRBV29-1 and TRBJ1-2; D not certain. The CDR3 extends over 10 amino acids. The V gene's germline CDR1 is SQVTM and CDR2 ANQGSEA. The CDR3 sequence: CLAFSDGYTF. Written as DNA, the CDR3 is TGCCTAGCATTCTCCGATGGCTACACCTTC.

The rearrangement links TRBV5-1 to TRBJ2-1; the match to TRBD2 covers 8 bases. Germline V CDR1 and CDR2: SGHRS, YFSETQ. CDR3 size: 20 residues. V shed 1 base and J 5 bases; nucleotides not matched to a gene: 20. The CDR3: CASSLTTSGGYTQENNEQFF. The CDR3 nucleotides are TGCGCCAGCAGCTTGACAACTAGCGGAGGTTACACACAAGAAAACAATGAGCAGTTCTTC. The whole variable domain, filled in from reference TRBV5-1 and TRBJ2-1, reads KAGVTQTPRYLIKTRGQQVTLSCSPISGHRSVSWYQQTPGQGLQFLFEYFSETQRNKGNFPGRFSGRQFSNSRSEMNVSTLELGDSALYLCASSLTTSGGYTQENNEQFFGPGTRLTVL.

The rearrangement uses TRBV29-1 and TRBJ2-1; D might be TRBD1 or TRBD2, each matching 8 bases. The germline V gene encodes CDR1 SQVTM and CDR2 ANQGSEA. The CDR3 is 19 amino acids. V dropped 4 bases and J dropped 9 bases, with 34 bases sitting between them. CDR3 amino acids: CSVGGRDRTFLAGLGEQFF. The CDR3 DNA sequence: TGCAGCGTTGGGGGGCGGGACAGGACCTTTCTAGCGGGCCTCGGTGAGCAGTTCTTC.

This chain uses TRBV20-1 with TRBJ1-2; 7 bases map to TRBD1. Germline values: CDR1 DFQATT, CDR2 SNEGSKA (reference sequence). There are 12 residues in the CDR3. With 5 bases clipped from V and 8 bases from J, the junction kept 8 bases outside the gene matches. CDR3 in amino acids: CSAEDRVWGYTF. The CDR3 nucleotides read TGCAGTGCTGAAGACAGGGTTTGGGGCTACACCTTC.

This clonotype was observed a handful of times. V is TRBV6-2 or TRBV6-3 and J is TRBJ2-1; D gene ambiguous. Trimming shortened V by 5 bases and J by 5 bases, and 13 bases separated the two germline ends. This CDR3 is 14 amino acids long. Germline V gene data show CDR1 as MNHEY and CDR2 as SVGEGT. In DNA, the CDR3 is TGTGCCAGCAGTCCCTCGGCCCTAAACAATGAGCAGTTCTTC. Translated: CASSPSALNNEQFF.

J is TRBJ2-3 and V is TRBV27, with 13 bases fitting TRBD2. CDR1 MNHEY and CDR2 SMNVEV come from the germline V gene (reference sequence). The CDR3 loop spans 22 amino acids. The V segment lost 0 bases and the J segment 3 bases; nucleotides outside the gene matches: 18. The CDR3 protein is CASSLSILYGTSGIGLTDTQYF. For the CDR3, the DNA is TGTGCCAGCAGTTTATCGATCCTATACGGGACTAGCGGGATCGGGTTGACAGATACGCAGTATTTT.

In this sample, this clonotype turned up many times. J is TRBJ2-5 and V is TRBV10-3; 7 positions match TRBD1. Germline CDR1 is ENHRY and CDR2 is SYGVKD. This CDR3 region has 13 residues. After removal of 6 bases from V and 1 base from J, the junction contained 2 bases not matched to a gene. The CDR3 DNA reads as TGTGCCATCAGGGGACAGTCCCAAGAGACCCAGTACTTC. Protein: CAIRGQSQETQYF.

This clonotype was detected only a few times. This chain uses TRBV6-5 with TRBJ2-3, with D perhaps TRBD2 (6 bases). Trimming removed 0 bases at V and 0 bases at J, with 13 bases between. The CDR3 contains 17 residues. Germline lookup yields CDR1 MNHEY and CDR2 SVGAGI. The CDR3 protein is CASSYSVAGSSTDTQYF. The CDR3 nucleotides read TGTGCCAGCAGTTACTCCGTTGCGGGGTCTAGCACAGATACGCAGTATTTT.

This clonotype turned up a few times. The chain couples TRBV6-5 to TRBJ1-6; D not resolved. V lost 2 bases to trimming and J lost 1 base, with 6 bases between them. The CDR3 length is 15 residues. Germline V gene lookup returns CDR1 MNHEY and CDR2 SVGAGI. CDR3 sequence reads: CASSYGVSYNSPLHF. The CDR3 DNA is TGTGCCAGCAGTTACGGGGTTTCCTATAATTCACCCCTCCACTTT.

This clonotype was counted between two and nine times. The chain joins TRBV20-1 to TRBJ2-5; D may be TRBD1 (6 bases). Per the germline V gene, CDR1 is DFQATT and CDR2 is SNEGSKA (reference sequence). Trimming removed 5 bases at V and 3 bases at J, with 16 bases between. The CDR3 is made up of 14 amino acids. The CDR3 spells CSARAGTPKETQYF. CDR3 coding DNA: TGCAGTGCTCGGGCCGGGACACCGAAAGAGACCCAGTACTTC.

J is TRBJ2-1 and V is TRBV5-1; possibly TRBD2 for D (5 bases). Trimming shortened V by 0 bases and J by 8 bases, and 9 bases separated the two germline ends. CDR1 is SGHRS and CDR2 is YFSETQ in the germline V gene. The CDR3 consists of 13 residues. This chain's CDR3 is CASSLADGDEQFF. DNA of the CDR3: TGCGCCAGCAGCTTGGCCGACGGGGATGAGCAGTTCTTC.

V gene TRBV6-2 or TRBV6-3 combines with J gene TRBJ2-7; 8 bases agree with TRBD2. CDR3 length equals 18 residues. J gave up 0 bases and V 0 bases, and 10 bases lay outside the gene matches. The V gene's germline CDR1 is MNHEY and CDR2 SVGEGT. The CDR3, as DNA: TGTGCCAGCAGTTACTCGTGGGGACGGACTAGCCGCTCCTACGAGCAGTACTTC. It codes for CASSYSWGRTSRSYEQYF.

This clonotype was picked up a small number of times. CDR3 protein: CSAPTGLYGYTF. DNA of the CDR3: TGCAGTGCCCCGACAGGGCTCTATGGCTACACCTTC. The chain recombines TRBV20-1 with TRBJ1-2; the match to TRBD1 covers 7 bases. This CDR3 spans 12 amino acids. V was clipped by 6 bases and J by 4 bases; unmatched bases: 5. Germline CDR1 and CDR2: DFQATT and SNEGSKA (reference sequence).